The entry below gives a single TCR beta chain sequence along with its context. Its matching antigen is unknown. The junction shows a germline mismatch at one end, possibly a read error. This entry comes from a study of T cell responses to AZD1222 COVID-19 vaccine. Study observations and caveats: Recipients of AZD1222 seropositive at baseline numbered only 5 to 7. Possibly, clonal diversity was underestimated; donors were largely white British and included more females.

Using immunoSEQ multiplex PCR, the repertoire was profiled, and TCRdb retains in-frame clones only, with some absent. Among 120,000 to 150,000 clones, around 84% were seen once, and the ten largest hold 5.1%. Some second doses came at about 4 weeks and others at about 12 weeks; these were pooled. The CDR3 has 12 amino acids. The germline CDR1 and CDR2 sequences are LNHDA and SQIVND (reference sequence). The source of this sequence is an adult who received the AZD1222 COVID-19 vaccine. V is TRBV19 and J is TRBJ1-2, with D unclear. The starting material was peripheral blood, obtained 28 days after the second AZD1222 dose. The DNA for the CDR3 is TGTGCCAGTGGTATAGCCCACTATGGCTACACCTTC. This codes for CASGIAHYGYTF.